This T cell receptor beta chain was obtained from a study of T cell responses to AZD1222 COVID-19 vaccine. Whole-study findings and limits: The study reported that nearly half of spike-specific TCRs target unmutated variant regions.

Turning to this clone: Its antigen is currently unknown.

With 2 bases removed from V and 3 bases from J, the gap between germline ends came to 5 bases. The CDR3 spans 13 residues. CDR1 and CDR2 (germline): SGHAT, FQNNGV. The method was immunoSEQ multiplex PCR; TCRdb's version includes in-frame clones alone and lacks a portion of them. The table has 140,000 or so clones, approximately 89% seen once. The source was peripheral blood, collected on day 0 of AZD1222 vaccination. The TCR comes from an adult in good health. J is TRBJ1-5 and V is TRBV11-2; D is uncertain. CDR3 amino acids: CASSLFDNQPQHF. In nucleotides, the CDR3 is TGTGCCAGCAGCTTATTTGACAATCAGCCCCAGCATTTT.